This passage covers 24 T cell receptor beta chains from one sample sequenced in a study of neurological immune-mediated disorders. TCRdb fed the 5' RACE reads into MiXCR, producing one record per CDR3 protein. The data show 45,000 to 50,000 distinct CDR3 sequences, around 4.5% seen once. The material sequenced was PBMCs. These receptors were taken from a woman aged 60-75 years with multiple sclerosis.

This clonotype was found many times. V is TRBV11-2 and J is TRBJ2-5, with 8 nucleotides matching TRBD2. This CDR3 region has 13 residues. Trimming took 5 bases from V and 5 from J; bases not matched to a gene: 4. Germline loops: CDR1 SGHAT, CDR2 FQNNGV. This CDR3 reads CASSPRGRETQYF. DNA for the CDR3: TGTGCCAGCAGCCCCCGCGGGAGGGAGACCCAGTACTTC.

This clonotype appeared many times. This chain uses TRBV28 with TRBJ1-1; 8 nucleotides line up with TRBD1. This CDR3 has 15 amino acids. Germline V gives CDR1 MDHEN, CDR2 SYDVKM. The J segment lost 6 bases and the V segment lost 6 bases, leaving 12 bases of the junction unmatched. CDR3 amino acids: CASRNPGGGFAEAFF. CDR3 DNA sequence: TGTGCCAGCAGAAACCCAGGGGGCGGCTTCGCTGAAGCTTTCTTT.

This clonotype has a handful of counts. This chain joins TRBV7-2 and TRBJ2-7; 8 bases fit TRBD2. J lost 5 bases, V lost 3 bases, and 6 bases had no gene match. From germline, CDR1 is SGHTA and CDR2 FQGNSA. CDR3 length: 14 residues. CDR3 DNA: TGTGCCAGCAGCTTGAACGGGGGGGCCGACGAGCAGTACTTC. Protein: CASSLNGGADEQYF.

This clonotype was seen many times. The chain joins TRBV5-1 to TRBJ2-7; TRBD2 is a possible D gene (5 bases). Germline CDR1 is SGHRS and CDR2 is YFSETQ. V was clipped by 0 bases and J by 3 bases, with 13 bases between them. The CDR3 consists of 15 residues. CDR3 DNA: TGCGCCAGCAGCTTGGCCCGGGGAAGGTACTACGAGCAGTACTTC. This translates into CASSLARGRYYEQYF. Complete variable domain (other parts from reference TRBV5-1 and TRBJ2-7): KAGVTQTPRYLIKTRGQQVTLSCSPISGHRSVSWYQQTPGQGLQFLFEYFSETQRNKGNFPGRFSGRQFSNSRSEMNVSTLELGDSALYLCASSLARGRYYEQYFGPGTRLTVT.

This clonotype was picked up a small number of times. The CDR3 region has the DNA TGTGCCTGGAGTGTTTCGGAGCGCACTGAAGCTTTCTTT. Translated, it gives CAWSVSERTEAFF. The rearrangement uses TRBV30 and TRBJ1-1; the D is unclear. Germline-derived CDR1 and CDR2 are GTSNPN and SVGIG (reference sequence). This CDR3 has 13 residues. V lost 0 bases, J lost 4 bases, and 9 bases lay in between.

In this sample, this clonotype turned up many times. V is TRBV9 and J is TRBJ2-7; TRBD2 matches 7 bases. This CDR3 has 15 residues. V lost 0 bases and J lost 9; bases outside the gene matches: 12. The germline gives CDR1 SGDLS, CDR2 YYNGEE. The CDR3 spells CASSVDPAGPQGQYF. CDR3 DNA: TGTGCCAGCAGCGTAGACCCAGCGGGGCCACAAGGGCAGTACTTC.

A word on this clonotype: The germline gene is not matched at one end of the junction; a read error may be the cause. The V gene is TRBV18, the J gene TRBJ2-3; D unresolved. The CDR3 sequence is 11 residues long. Germline loops: CDR1 KGHSH, CDR2 LQKENI. CDR3 coding DNA: TGTGCCAGCTCACGCACAGATACGAAGTATTTT. It is translated as CASSRTDTKYF.

This clonotype showed up many times. CDR3 protein: CASSPRPATGELFF. DNA of the CDR3: TGTGCCAGCAGCCCACGACCTGCCACCGGGGAGCTGTTTTTT. The chain combines TRBV13 with TRBJ2-2, with no clear D. V dropped 5 bases and J dropped 4 bases, with 11 bases sitting between them. Germline CDR1 PRHDT, CDR2 FYEKMQ (reference sequence). This CDR3 has 14 residues.

This clonotype was observed at least ten times. This chain joins TRBV10-3 and TRBJ2-4; perhaps TRBD1 as D (6 bases). This CDR3 has 15 amino acids. Trimming shortened V by 6 bases and J by 8 bases, and 20 bases separated the two germline ends. Germline CDR1 reads ENHRY; CDR2 reads SYGVKD. The CDR3 loop reads CAIRNREEGLDIQYF. The DNA of the CDR3 is TGTGCCATCAGGAACAGGGAAGAGGGTTTGGACATTCAGTACTTC.

This clonotype was picked up many times. The chain couples TRBV4-2 to TRBJ2-2; either TRBD1 or TRBD2 may supply D (5 bases each). CDR1 and CDR2 (germline): LGHNA, YNFKEQ. The germline V and J ends were trimmed by 0 bases and 1 base, with 12 bases remaining between them. The CDR3 runs 17 residues. CDR3 coding DNA: TGTGCCAGCAGCCAAGATCTCGGGGCCCTGAACACCGGGGAGCTGTTTTTT. It is translated as CASSQDLGALNTGELFF.

At least ten counts were recorded for this clonotype. The CDR3 nucleotides are TGTGCCAGCAGTCCAACAGGACGTCTCGGGCTGTTTTTT. Translation gives CASSPTGRLGLFF. The J gene is TRBJ2-2, the V gene TRBV25-1, with a possible D match to TRBD1 (5 bases). Germline assignment: CDR1 MGHDK and CDR2 SYGVNS. This CDR3 is 13 amino acids long. V was shortened by 5 bases and J by 13 bases, with 17 bases between the two germline ends.

This clonotype was counted ten times or more. The V and J genes are TRBV6-6 and TRBJ2-1; 10 bases match TRBD2. This CDR3 region has 15 residues. The J segment lost 6 bases and the V segment lost 5 bases, leaving 7 bases of the junction unmatched. Germline V gene lookup returns CDR1 MNHNY and CDR2 SVGAGI (reference sequence). The CDR3 DNA follows: TGTGCCAGCAGTAAACTAGCGGGGTCTGGCAATGAGCAGTTCTTC. Its translation: CASSKLAGSGNEQFF.

This clonotype was counted many times. The chain is built from TRBV7-7 and TRBJ2-5; unclear D gene. V lost 4 bases to trimming and J lost 0 bases, with 9 bases between them. The CDR3 sequence is 14 residues long. Germline V gene lookup returns CDR1 SSHAT and CDR2 FNYEAQ (reference sequence). CDR3 coding DNA: TGTGCCAGCAGCTCCGAACTGTACCAAGAGACCCAGTACTTC. The encoded protein is CASSSELYQETQYF.

This clonotype turned up a few times. The CDR3 here is CSARGSGGAWETQYF. Here the CDR3 DNA reads TGCAGTGCTAGAGGAAGCGGGGGGGCCTGGGAGACCCAGTACTTC. This sequence joins TRBV20-1 and TRBJ2-5; TRBD2 agrees at 10 bases. This CDR3 contains 15 residues. Germline-derived CDR1 and CDR2 are DFQATT and SNEGSKA (reference sequence). Trimming removed 1 base from V and 5 bases from J; junction bases left unmatched: 7.

In its sample, this clonotype was seen many times. CDR3 DNA: TGCAGTGCTAGGAGTGGCAGGGGGCAGACTGAAGCTTTCTTT. Encoded protein: CSARSGRGQTEAFF. The rearrangement uses TRBV20-1 and TRBJ1-1; 8 bases are a match to TRBD1. CDR3 size: 14 residues. Germline assignment: CDR1 DFQATT and CDR2 SNEGSKA (reference sequence). The V segment lost 3 bases and the J segment 5 bases; nucleotides outside the gene matches: 8.

This clonotype was counted at least ten times. The germline gene is not matched at one end of the junction; a read error may be the cause. This sequence joins TRBV7-7 and TRBJ2-1; TRBD2 matches at 8 bases. Germline CDR1 SSHAT, CDR2 FNYEAQ (reference sequence). The CDR3 is 17 residues long. The CDR3 loop reads CASSPALPLAGNNEQFF. CDR3 bases: TGTGCTAGCAGCCCCGCTCTCCCCTTAGCGGGAAACAATGAGCAGTTCTTC.

V and J are TRBV20-1 and TRBJ2-3; 8 bases are shared with TRBD2. This CDR3 spans 13 amino acids. V lost 6 bases to trimming and J lost 2 bases; unmatched junction nucleotides: 4. Germline assignment: CDR1 DFQATT and CDR2 SNEGSKA (reference sequence). The CDR3 loop is CSALADHTDTQYF. CDR3 nucleotides: TGCAGTGCACTAGCGGACCACACAGATACGCAGTATTTT.

The chain links TRBV12-3 or TRBV12-4 to TRBJ2-3; 11 bases are a match to TRBD1. Trimming took 1 base from V and 0 from J; bases not matched to a gene: 0. This CDR3 has 16 amino acids. CDR3 amino acids: CASSLGTGGSTDTQYF. CDR3 DNA: TGTGCCAGCAGTTTAGGGACAGGGGGCAGCACAGATACGCAGTATTTT.

This clonotype was seen many times. The chain employs TRBV10-3 and TRBJ1-6, with D hard to call. V was cut by 3 bases and J by 4 bases, with 7 bases left in between. There are 14 residues in the CDR3. In germline, CDR1 is ENHRY, CDR2 SYGVKD. The CDR3 coding sequence is TGTGCCATCAGTGACCCCACTTATAATTCACCCCTCCACTTT. It codes for CAISDPTYNSPLHF.

Many counts were recorded for this clonotype. The genes are TRBV9 and TRBJ2-2; D is uncertain. V gave up 0 bases and J gave up 6 bases, with 12 bases separating them. The CDR3 has 15 amino acids. Germline CDR1 reads SGDLS; CDR2 reads YYNGEE. DNA of the CDR3: TGTGCCAGCAGCGTAGAAGGCAGGTGGGCCGGGGAGCTGTTTTTT. Translation gives CASSVEGRWAGELFF.

The table lists this clonotype with many counts. This rearrangement joins TRBV4-1 to TRBJ2-1; D is undetermined. In germline, CDR1 is MGHRA, CDR2 YSYEKL. V was clipped by 0 bases and J by 2 bases, with 8 bases between them. This CDR3 is 15 amino acids long. The CDR3 DNA reads as TGCGCCAGCAGCCAAGATTTCCGAGCCTACAATGAGCAGTTCTTC. Encoded protein: CASSQDFRAYNEQFF.

This clonotype was seen only a few times. The V gene is TRBV5-1, the J gene TRBJ1-2, with D tentatively TRBD1 (5 bases). The CDR3 length is 12 residues. Germline V gives CDR1 SGHRS, CDR2 YFSETQ. The V gene lost 2 bases and the J gene lost 6 bases, with 8 bases spanning the gap. CDR3 DNA sequence: TGCGCCAGCAGCTTTCAGGGTGATGGCTACACCTTC. Protein product: CASSFQGDGYTF.

This clonotype has only one observation. The CDR3 does not close with the conserved phenylalanine or tryptophan, likely indicating a read error. The chain combines TRBV7-9 with TRBJ2-4; TRBD2 is a possible D gene (5 bases). The CDR3 runs 15 residues. V lost 5 bases and J 0 bases, leaving 11 bases between the germline ends. The germline V gene encodes CDR1 SEHNR and CDR2 FQNEAQ (reference sequence). CDR3 in DNA: TGTGCCAGCAGCCATGGACTCCTAGCCAAAAACATTCAGTACAAC. Translating it yields CASSHGLLAKNIQYN.

This clonotype was observed a handful of times. The chain uses TRBV7-9 and TRBJ1-1; 9 bases match TRBD1. Germline V lookup: CDR1 SEHNR, CDR2 FQNEAQ (reference sequence). With V trimmed by 6 bases and J by 3 bases, 11 bases remained unmatched. The CDR3 runs 16 residues. The CDR3 loop reads CASRSPTGTGYTEAFF. The CDR3 nucleotides are TGTGCCAGCAGGTCTCCTACCGGGACAGGGTACACTGAAGCTTTCTTT. The full variable domain, its missing parts supplied by reference TRBV7-9 and TRBJ1-1, is DTGVSQNPRHKITKRGQNVTFRCDPISEHNRLYWYRQTLGQGPEFLTYFQNEAQLEKSRLLSDRFSAERPKGSFSTLEIQRTEQGDSAMYLCASRSPTGTGYTEAFFGQGTRLTVV.